This TCR beta chain came from a study of blood T cell repertoires in COVID-19. The wider study: Samples of COVID-19 (acute and convalescent) were obtained from the United States, Italy and Spain. PBMCs, B-cell-depleted T cells, or T cells provided the cDNA or gDNA that made up the material.

Trimming stripped 4 bases from V and 2 bases from J, with 11 bases between. The CDR3 has 15 residues. Germline-derived CDR1 and CDR2 are SGHTA and FQGNSA. In the original workflow: Amplification from reference gene primers served as the basis for estimated nucleated cell counts. Profiling relied on immunoSEQ multiplex PCR, and the TCRdb table lists in-frame clones only, not all of them. For V, J and clone size, that table is used; D and trimming come from the DNA. The table lists 190,000 or so clones, over 75% of them singletons, with 9.8% in the top ten. This chain uses TRBV7-2 with TRBJ2-2; a weak D match, TRBD1 (5 bases). The TCR comes from a woman of 80 years or more with acute or convalescent COVID-19. Input material: peripheral blood. The CDR3 DNA reads TGTGCCAGCAGCTCGAGACAGCAAAACACCGGGGAGCTGTTTTTT. Protein product: CASSSRQQNTGELFF.